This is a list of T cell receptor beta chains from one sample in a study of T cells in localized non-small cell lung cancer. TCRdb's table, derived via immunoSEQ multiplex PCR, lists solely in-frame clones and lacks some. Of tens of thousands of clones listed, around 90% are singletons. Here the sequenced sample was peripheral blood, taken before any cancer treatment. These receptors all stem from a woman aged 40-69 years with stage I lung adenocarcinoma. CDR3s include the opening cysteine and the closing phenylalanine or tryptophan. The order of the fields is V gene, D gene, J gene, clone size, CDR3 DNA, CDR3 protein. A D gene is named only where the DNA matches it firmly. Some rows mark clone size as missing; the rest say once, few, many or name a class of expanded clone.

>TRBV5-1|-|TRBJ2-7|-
TGCGCCAGCAGCTTAAGTGGGGGGCTGGCCTACGAGCAGTACTTC
CASSLSGGLAYEQYF
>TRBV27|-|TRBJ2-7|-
TGTGCCAGTCGCCAGGGCTTCAGCTCCTACGAGCAGTACTTC
CASRQGFSSYEQYF
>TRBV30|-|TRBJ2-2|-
TGTGCCTGGACCAATCCAGGGGAAGTGGGGGAGCTGTTTTTT
CAWTNPGEVGELFF
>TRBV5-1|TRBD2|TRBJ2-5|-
TGCGCCAGCAGCGAAGCGGGGGGGGGAAGTATCGTCGTAGAGACCCAGTACTTC
CASSEAGGGSIVVETQYF
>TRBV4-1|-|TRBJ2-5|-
TGCGCCAGCAGCCACTGGGGCCGACAAGAGACCCAGTACTTC
CASSHWGRQETQYF
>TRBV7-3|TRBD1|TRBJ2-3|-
TGTGCCAGCAGCCCCGACAGGGTTGAAGATACGCAGTATTTT
CASSPDRVEDTQYF
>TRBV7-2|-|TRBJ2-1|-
TGTGCCAGCAGCTTGCGCAGCGGATTAACAGGGTACAATGAGCAGTTCTTC
CASSLRSGLTGYNEQFF
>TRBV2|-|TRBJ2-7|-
TGTGCCAGCAGTGAAAGGGACTACGAGCAGTACTTC
CASSERDYEQYF
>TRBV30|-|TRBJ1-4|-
TGTGCCTGGAGTGCCTTAGGGGAAAAACTGTTTTTT
CAWSALGEKLFF
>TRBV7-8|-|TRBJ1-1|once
TGTGCCAGCAGCGGACACAGGGCGTCAGGCGCTTTCTTT
CASSGHRASGAFF
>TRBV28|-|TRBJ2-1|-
TGTGCCAGCAGTTTAGTTCGTCGGGGCTCCTACAATGAGCAGTTCTTC
CASSLVRRGSYNEQFF
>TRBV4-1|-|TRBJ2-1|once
TGCGCCAGCAGCCAAGATTTCGGACTACGGAATGAGCAGTTCTTC
CASSQDFGLRNEQFF
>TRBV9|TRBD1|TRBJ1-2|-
TGTGCCAGCAGCCCGAGACAGGGGGCGCATCCCTATGGCTACACCTTC
CASSPRQGAHPYGYTF
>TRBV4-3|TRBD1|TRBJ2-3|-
TGCGCCAGCAGCCAAGGACAGGGGGAAGATACGCAGTATTTT
CASSQGQGEDTQYF
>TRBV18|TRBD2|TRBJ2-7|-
TGTGCCAGCTCACCAGCATCGCGGGGGGTCGGCGAGCAGTACTTC
CASSPASRGVGEQYF
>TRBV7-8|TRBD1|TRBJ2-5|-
TGTGCCAGCAGCCGAGGGGACAGCGAAGAGACCCAGTACTTC
CASSRGDSEETQYF
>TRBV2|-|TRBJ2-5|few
TGTGCCAGCAAAGAGGGGCGGGGTCAAGAGACCCAGTACTTC
CASKEGRGQETQYF
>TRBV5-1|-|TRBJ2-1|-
TGCGCCAGCAGCGTTAACTCCTACAATGAGCAGTTCTTC
CASSVNSYNEQFF
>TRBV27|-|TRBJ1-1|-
TGTGCCAGCAGTCTCCTCGACAGTCCTGAAGCTTTCTTT
CASSLLDSPEAFF
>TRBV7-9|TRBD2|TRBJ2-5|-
TGTGCCAGCAGCCCAAGCGGGGGGGCCCTGTTCGGGTACTTC
CASSPSGGALFGYF
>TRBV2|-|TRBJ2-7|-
TGTGCCAGCAGCGCTGACAGCTACGAGCAGTACTTC
CASSADSYEQYF
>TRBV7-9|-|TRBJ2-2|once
TGTGCCAGCAGCTTAGGGGTGGGGGCCGGCGGGGAGCTGTTTTTT
CASSLGVGAGGELFF
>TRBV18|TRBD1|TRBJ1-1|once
TGTGCCAGCTCCCCCACGGGACAGGGGGGGACTGAAGCTTTCTTT
CASSPTGQGGTEAFF
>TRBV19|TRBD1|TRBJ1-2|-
TGTGCCAGTAGTAAAATTGGACAGGGGGCGTCGAATGGCTACACCTTC
CASSKIGQGASNGYTF
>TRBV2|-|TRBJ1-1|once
TGTGCCAGCAGTGAAGCTGCAAGACCCTCTGAAGCTTTCTTT
CASSEAARPSEAFF
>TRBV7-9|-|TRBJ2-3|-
TGTGCCAGCAGCTTAGTAAGTGGGAACCCCACAGATACGCAGTATTTT
CASSLVSGNPTDTQYF
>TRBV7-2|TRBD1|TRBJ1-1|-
TGTGCCAGCAGCTTAGTGGGTCTTCGACAGGGGGCTCGTGAAGCTTTCTTT
CASSLVGLRQGAREAFF
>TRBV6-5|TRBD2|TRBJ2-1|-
TGTGCCAGCAGTTATCACGGGACTAGCCACAATGAGCAGTTCTTC
CASSYHGTSHNEQFF
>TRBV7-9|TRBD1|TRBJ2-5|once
TGTGCCAGCAGCCCACAGGGGGAGACCCAGTACTTC
CASSPQGETQYF
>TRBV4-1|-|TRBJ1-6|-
TGCGCCAGCAGCCAGGTCCTTAAGCGGACCGGGAGATCACCCCTCCACTTT
CASSQVLKRTGRSPLHF
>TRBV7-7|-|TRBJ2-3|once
TGTGCTAGCAGCTTATACCGGGCAGATACGCAGTATTTT
CASSLYRADTQYF
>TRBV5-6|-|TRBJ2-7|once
TGTGCCAGCAGCTTGGGTAGGTGGGGGGAATCCTACGAGCAGTACTTC
CASSLGRWGESYEQYF
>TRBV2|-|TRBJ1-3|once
TGTGCCAGCAGTCGATCCCCACGCTCTGGAAACACCATATATTTT
CASSRSPRSGNTIYF
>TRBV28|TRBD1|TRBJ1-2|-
TGTGCCAGCAGAACCGGGACAGCCTATGGCTACACCTTC
CASRTGTAYGYTF
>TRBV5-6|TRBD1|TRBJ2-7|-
TGTGCCAGCAACGTGCGGACAGGAGCCTACGAGCAGTACTTC
CASNVRTGAYEQYF
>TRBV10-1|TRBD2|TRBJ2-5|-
TGCGCCAGCAGTGATATAGCGGGGGGGCCGAAGACCCAGTACTTC
CASSDIAGGPKTQYF
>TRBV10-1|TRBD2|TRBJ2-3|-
TGCGCCAGCAGTGAGCAACTAGCGGGGGGAGCAGATACGCAGTATTTT
CASSEQLAGGADTQYF
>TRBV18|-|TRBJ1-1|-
TGTGCCAGCTCACGAAATTACAGGGAGCGGAACACTGAAGCTTTCTTT
CASSRNYRERNTEAFF
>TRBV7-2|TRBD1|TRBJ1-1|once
TGTGCCAGCTCAGGGGACAGGGGGGCGGTTTTAGCTGAAGCTTTCTTT
CASSGDRGAVLAEAFF
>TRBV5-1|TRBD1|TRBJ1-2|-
TGCGCCAGCAGCGCAAGCAGGACAGGGGCTGGTGGATACACCTTC
CASSASRTGAGGYTF
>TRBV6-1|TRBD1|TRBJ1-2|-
TGTGCCAGCAGTGAATGGGTAACAGGGGCCGCGGTGGATGGCTACACCTTC
CASSEWVTGAAVDGYTF
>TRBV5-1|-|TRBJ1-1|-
TGCGCCAGCAGCTTGGAGGGGACTCAGGCTGAAGCTTTCTTT
CASSLEGTQAEAFF
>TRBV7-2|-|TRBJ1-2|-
TGTGCCAGCAGCTTAGTTAACTATGGCTACACCTTC
CASSLVNYGYTF
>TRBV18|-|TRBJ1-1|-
TGTGCCAGCTCACTATTTCAGGGGAGTAACACTGAAGCTTTCTTT
CASSLFQGSNTEAFF
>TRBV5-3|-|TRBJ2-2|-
TGTGCCAGAAGCTTCTTTAAGGGAGTCGGGGAGCTGTTTTTT
CARSFFKGVGELFF
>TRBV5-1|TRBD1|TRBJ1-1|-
TGCGCCAGCAGCCGACAGGGGGCTGTAGAGGTGGAAGCTTTCTTT
CASSRQGAVEVEAFF
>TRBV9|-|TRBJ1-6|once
TGTGCCAGCAGCGTAACGGACAACGCCTATTCACCCCTCCACTTT
CASSVTDNAYSPLHF
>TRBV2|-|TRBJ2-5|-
TGTGCCAGTGCCCCTCTCTCAGTGATGGAGACCCAGTACTTC
CASAPLSVMETQYF
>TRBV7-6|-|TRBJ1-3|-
TGTGCCAGCAGCACTGGACTCCCTTCAGGAGGGAACACCATATATTTT
CASSTGLPSGGNTIYF